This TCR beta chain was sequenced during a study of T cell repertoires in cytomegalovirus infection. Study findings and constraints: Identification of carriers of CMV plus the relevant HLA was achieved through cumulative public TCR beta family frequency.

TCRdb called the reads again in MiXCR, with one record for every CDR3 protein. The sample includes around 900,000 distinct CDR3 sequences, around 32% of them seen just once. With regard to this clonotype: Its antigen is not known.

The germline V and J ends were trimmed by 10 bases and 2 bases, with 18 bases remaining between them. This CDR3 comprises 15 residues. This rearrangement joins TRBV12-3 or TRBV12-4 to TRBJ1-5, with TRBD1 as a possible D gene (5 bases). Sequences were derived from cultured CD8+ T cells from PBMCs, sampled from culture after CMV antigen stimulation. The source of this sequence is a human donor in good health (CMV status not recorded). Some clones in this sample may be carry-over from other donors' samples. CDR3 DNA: TGTGCCATAGGGGATGGGGTGGGGGGCAATCAGCCCCAGCATTTT. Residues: CAIGDGVGGNQPQHF.